The entry that follows covers one T cell receptor beta chain sequence. Its recognized antigen is unknown. There are no base qualities to consult, and no much larger clone falls within one base. Dithiothreitol, EDTA incubations and collagenase D digestion were used to isolate intraepithelial and lamina propria lymphocytes from graft specimens. Bulk TCR-beta sequencing was performed on serial intestinal graft biopsy specimens collected as late as 600 days after transplant. These data belong to a study of graft-versus-host responses after intestinal transplantation (dated by TCRdb to about 2021). Concerning the study at large: Recipients received multivisceral, liver-intestinal, or isolated intestinal transplants. Instead of going to the commercial service, samples from a few later patients were sequenced in-house on an Illumina MiSeq and processed with MiXCR. Alloreactive clones were identified by sequencing pre-transplant mixed lymphocyte reaction products and comparing these products with unstimulated pre-transplant donor and recipient T cells. Donor T cell macrochimerism was defined as a peak of at least 4% donor T cells among recipient peripheral blood mononuclear cells. Every recipient was given anti-thymocyte globulin induction, followed by 2 to 4 years of maintenance tacrolimus and steroids. After intestinal transplantation, graft-versus-host and host-versus-graft alloreactive T cell clones in the graft, circulation and bone marrow were tracked using bulk TCR-beta CDR3 sequencing. The cohort enrolled about two dozen intestinal transplant recipients, one of whom was a retransplant, and a few patients without pretransplant specimens were excluded. What the study reported, not specific to this receptor: Peak levels of circulating GvH clones were associated with declines in HvG clones early after transplant. GvH clones were found in recipient bone marrow, and some of the GvH clones appeared earlier in ileal mucosa or blood, which is consistent with an intestinal mucosal origin. In the allografts of patients with donor T cell macrochimerism, GvH to HvG T cell clonal ratios were high. The relatively low number and heterogeneity of intestinal transplant patients limited the conclusions.

Between the V and J ends, shortened by 7 bases and 7 bases respectively, the junction contains 20 bases. Including the terminal cysteine and phenylalanine, the CDR3 comprises 15 residues. Just CDR3 DNA is preserved here, 45 bases in frame from base 1. CDR1 LNHDA and CDR2 SQIVND were looked up in the germline V gene (reference sequence). The method was the immunoSEQ multiplex PCR assay. High-throughput TCR-beta CDR3 sequencing of genomic DNA from most patients was performed by Adaptive Biotechnologies. Regarding the original processing steps: Adaptive's ImmunoSEQ software supplied the TCR sequencing data for about 18 patients, while MiXCR and VDJtools were used to process a few other patients. Because the origin of CDR3 nucleotide sequences shared between donor and recipient could not be assigned, those sequences were removed. To be classed as alloreactive, a clone needed at least 2-fold expansion over unstimulated cells and a minimum CFSE-low frequency of 0.002% (template counts) or 0.001% (read counts). Clones detected in sequenced pre-transplant spleen, lymph node, or MLR CFSE-low populations of the donor or recipient were defined as mappable. The cumulative frequency of alloreactive clones was calculated as a percentage of all sequences, weighted by copy number. As stored in TCRdb, this immuneACCESS dataset retains in-frame rearrangements with V and J assigned. A fraction of the clones does not appear; measured against another copy, unresolved V genes explain less than half of the discrepancy, and the remainder lacks a known reason. For V, J and clone size, that table is used; D and trimming come from the DNA. A total of about 8,000 clones appear in this sample, 60% to 80% of them only once. In total, the top ten clones hold approximately 9.6% of the sample.

This sequence originates from a human patient who received an intestinal transplant, so some T cells may come from the graft donor. Material: ileum tissue, obtained 450 to 470 days after transplant. The chain is assembled from TRBV19 and TRBJ1-5; the D gene identity is not certain. The sequenced DNA is TGTGCCAGTAATCCGGGAGGAAGAGGAGGACAGCCCCAGCATTTT. Translated, this gives CASNPGGRGGQPQHF.